This T cell receptor (beta chain) was documented in a study of cytomegalovirus exposure and HLA in healthy donors. Whole-study findings and limits: Most sequenced TCRs were rare (though some public TCRs occurred in many donors).

Generated by immunoSEQ multiplex PCR, the TCRdb table keeps only in-frame clones and is missing some. The sample includes approximately 300,000 clones, 86% of them seen just once. CDR3 size: 14 residues. Germline V gene data show CDR1 as SGHDT and CDR2 as YYEEEE. Trimming left V 2 bases short and J 6 bases short, with 11 bases between. On this clone: Its antigen is unidentified.

The sample was PBMCs. This chain links TRBV5-6 with TRBJ1-4, with D perhaps TRBD1 (6 bases). The origin of this receptor is a woman between 18 and 30 years old in good health and CMV-seronegative. In DNA form, the CDR3 reads TGTGCCAGCAGCTTTCCCCAGGGGCATGAAAAACTGTTTTTT. Amino acids: CASSFPQGHEKLFF.